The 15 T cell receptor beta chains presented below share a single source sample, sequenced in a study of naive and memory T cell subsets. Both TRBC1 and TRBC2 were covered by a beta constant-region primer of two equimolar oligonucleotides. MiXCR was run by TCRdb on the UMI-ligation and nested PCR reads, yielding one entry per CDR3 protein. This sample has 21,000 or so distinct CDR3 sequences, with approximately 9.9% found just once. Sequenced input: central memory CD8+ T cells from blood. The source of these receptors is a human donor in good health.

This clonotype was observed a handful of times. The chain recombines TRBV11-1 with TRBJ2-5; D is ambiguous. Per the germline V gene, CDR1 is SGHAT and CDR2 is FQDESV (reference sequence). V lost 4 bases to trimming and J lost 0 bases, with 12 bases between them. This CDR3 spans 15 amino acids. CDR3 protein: CASSSPSSYQETQYF. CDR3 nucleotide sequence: TGTGCCAGCAGCTCACCAAGTTCATACCAAGAGACCCAGTACTTC.

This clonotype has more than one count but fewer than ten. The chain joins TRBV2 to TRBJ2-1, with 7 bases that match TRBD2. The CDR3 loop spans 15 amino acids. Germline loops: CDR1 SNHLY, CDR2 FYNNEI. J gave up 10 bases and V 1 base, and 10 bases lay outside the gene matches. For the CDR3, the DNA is TGTGCCAGCAGTGAAGGGGGCGGGAGTGGGGAGGAGCAGTTCTTC. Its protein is CASSEGGGSGEEQFF.

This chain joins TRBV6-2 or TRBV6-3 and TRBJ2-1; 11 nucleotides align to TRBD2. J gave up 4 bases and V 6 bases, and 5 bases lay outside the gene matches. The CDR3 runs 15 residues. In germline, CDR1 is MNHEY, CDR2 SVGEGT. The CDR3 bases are TGTGCCAGCAGGACGTTAGCGGGAGGGTACAATGAGCAGTTCTTC. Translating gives CASRTLAGGYNEQFF.

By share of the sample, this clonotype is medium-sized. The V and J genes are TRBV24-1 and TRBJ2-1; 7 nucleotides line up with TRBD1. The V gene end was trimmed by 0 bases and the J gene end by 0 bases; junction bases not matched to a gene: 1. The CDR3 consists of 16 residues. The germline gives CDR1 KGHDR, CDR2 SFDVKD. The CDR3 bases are TGTGCCACCAGTGATTTGGAGGGGGCCTCCTACAATGAGCAGTTCTTC. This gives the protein CATSDLEGASYNEQFF.

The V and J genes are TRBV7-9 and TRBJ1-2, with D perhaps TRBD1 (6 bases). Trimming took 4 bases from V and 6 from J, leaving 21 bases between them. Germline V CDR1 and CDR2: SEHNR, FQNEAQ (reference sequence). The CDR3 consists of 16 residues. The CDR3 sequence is CASSWGHGGGGNGYTF. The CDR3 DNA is TGTGCCAGCAGCTGGGGGCACGGTGGAGGTGGGAATGGCTACACCTTC. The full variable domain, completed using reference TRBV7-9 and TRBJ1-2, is DTGVSQNPRHKITKRGQNVTFRCDPISEHNRLYWYRQTLGQGPEFLTYFQNEAQLEKSRLLSDRFSAERPKGSFSTLEIQRTEQGDSAMYLCASSWGHGGGGNGYTFGSGTRLTVV.

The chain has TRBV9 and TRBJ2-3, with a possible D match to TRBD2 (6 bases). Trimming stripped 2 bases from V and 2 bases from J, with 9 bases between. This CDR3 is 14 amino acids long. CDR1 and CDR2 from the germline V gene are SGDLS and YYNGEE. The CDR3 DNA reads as TGTGCCAGCAGCGTTGGAGGGTCCACAGATACGCAGTATTTT. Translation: CASSVGGSTDTQYF.

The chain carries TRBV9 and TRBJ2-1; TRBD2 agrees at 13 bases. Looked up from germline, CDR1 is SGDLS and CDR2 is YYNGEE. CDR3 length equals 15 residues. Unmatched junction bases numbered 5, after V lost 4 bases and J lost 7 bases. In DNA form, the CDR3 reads TGTGCCAGCAGCATAGGACTAGCGGGAGTTAATGAGCAGTTCTTC. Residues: CASSIGLAGVNEQFF.

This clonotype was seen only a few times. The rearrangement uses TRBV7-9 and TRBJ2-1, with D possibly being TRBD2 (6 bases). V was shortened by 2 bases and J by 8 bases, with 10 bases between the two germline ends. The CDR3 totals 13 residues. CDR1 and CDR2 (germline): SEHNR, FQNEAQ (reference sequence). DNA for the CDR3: TGTGCCAGCAGCTTACCTCGGAGGGATGAGCAGTTCTTC. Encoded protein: CASSLPRRDEQFF. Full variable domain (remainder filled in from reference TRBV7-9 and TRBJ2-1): DTGVSQNPRHKITKRGQNVTFRCDPISEHNRLYWYRQTLGQGPEFLTYFQNEAQLEKSRLLSDRFSAERPKGSFSTLEIQRTEQGDSAMYLCASSLPRRDEQFFGPGTRLTVL.

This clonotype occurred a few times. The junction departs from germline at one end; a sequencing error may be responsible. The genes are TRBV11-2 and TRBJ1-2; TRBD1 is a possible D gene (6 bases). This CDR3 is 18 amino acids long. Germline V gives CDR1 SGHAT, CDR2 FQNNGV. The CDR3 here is CASSSTIPPRTDHHGHTF. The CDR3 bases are TGTGCCAGCAGCTCGACAATACCCCCCAGGACAGATCACCATGGCCACACCTTC.

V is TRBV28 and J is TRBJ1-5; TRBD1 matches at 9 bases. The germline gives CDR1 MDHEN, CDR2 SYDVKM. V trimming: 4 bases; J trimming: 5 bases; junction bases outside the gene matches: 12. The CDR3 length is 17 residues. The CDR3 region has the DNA TGTGCCAGCAGTTGGACGGCGGACAGGGGTCTAGATCAGCCCCAGCATTTT. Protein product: CASSWTADRGLDQPQHF.

CDR3 DNA sequence: TGTGCCACCAGCAGAGGGGAGTGGCTCCGGGAGACCCAGTACTTC. Protein sequence: CATSRGEWLRETQYF. The chain employs TRBV15 and TRBJ2-5, with a possible D match to TRBD2 (5 bases). This CDR3 contains 15 residues. CDR1 and CDR2 (germline): LNHNV, YYDKDF (reference sequence). The V and J ends lost 1 base and 5 bases respectively, with 14 bases between them. The full variable domain, completed using reference TRBV15 and TRBJ2-5, is DAMVIQNPRYQVTQFGKPVTLSCSQTLNHNVMYWYQQKSSQAPKLLFHYYDKDFNNEADTPDNFQSRRPNTSFCFLDIRSPGLGDTAMYLCATSRGEWLRETQYFGPGTRLLVL.

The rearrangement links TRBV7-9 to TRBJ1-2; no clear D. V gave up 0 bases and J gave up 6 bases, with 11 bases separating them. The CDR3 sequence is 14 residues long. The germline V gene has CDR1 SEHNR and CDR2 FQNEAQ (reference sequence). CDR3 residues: CASSLAFQVNGYTF. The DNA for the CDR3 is TGTGCCAGCAGCTTAGCATTCCAGGTGAATGGCTACACCTTC.

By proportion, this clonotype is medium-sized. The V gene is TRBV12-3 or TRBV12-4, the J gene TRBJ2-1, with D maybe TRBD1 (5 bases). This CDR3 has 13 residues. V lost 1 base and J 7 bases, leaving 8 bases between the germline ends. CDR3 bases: TGTGCCAGCAGTTTAGAGAAGGGGAATGAGCAGTTCTTC. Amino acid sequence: CASSLEKGNEQFF.

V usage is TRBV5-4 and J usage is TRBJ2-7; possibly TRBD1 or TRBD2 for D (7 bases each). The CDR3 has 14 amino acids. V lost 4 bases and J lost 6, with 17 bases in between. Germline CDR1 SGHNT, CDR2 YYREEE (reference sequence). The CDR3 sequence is CASSPPGGLIEQYF. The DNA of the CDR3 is TGTGCCAGCAGCCCACCAGGGGGACTAATCGAGCAGTACTTC. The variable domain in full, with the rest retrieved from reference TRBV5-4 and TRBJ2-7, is ETGVTQSPTHLIKTRGQQVTLRCSSQSGHNTVSWYQQALGQGPQFIFQYYREEENGRGNFPPRFSGLQFPNYSSELNVNALELDDSALYLCASSPPGGLIEQYFGPGTRLTVT.

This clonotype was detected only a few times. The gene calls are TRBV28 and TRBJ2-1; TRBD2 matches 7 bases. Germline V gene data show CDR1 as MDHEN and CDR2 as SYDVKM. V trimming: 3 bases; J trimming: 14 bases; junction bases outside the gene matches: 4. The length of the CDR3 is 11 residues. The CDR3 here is CASSLAGVKFF. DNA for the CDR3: TGTGCCAGCAGTTTGGCGGGAGTGAAGTTCTTC.